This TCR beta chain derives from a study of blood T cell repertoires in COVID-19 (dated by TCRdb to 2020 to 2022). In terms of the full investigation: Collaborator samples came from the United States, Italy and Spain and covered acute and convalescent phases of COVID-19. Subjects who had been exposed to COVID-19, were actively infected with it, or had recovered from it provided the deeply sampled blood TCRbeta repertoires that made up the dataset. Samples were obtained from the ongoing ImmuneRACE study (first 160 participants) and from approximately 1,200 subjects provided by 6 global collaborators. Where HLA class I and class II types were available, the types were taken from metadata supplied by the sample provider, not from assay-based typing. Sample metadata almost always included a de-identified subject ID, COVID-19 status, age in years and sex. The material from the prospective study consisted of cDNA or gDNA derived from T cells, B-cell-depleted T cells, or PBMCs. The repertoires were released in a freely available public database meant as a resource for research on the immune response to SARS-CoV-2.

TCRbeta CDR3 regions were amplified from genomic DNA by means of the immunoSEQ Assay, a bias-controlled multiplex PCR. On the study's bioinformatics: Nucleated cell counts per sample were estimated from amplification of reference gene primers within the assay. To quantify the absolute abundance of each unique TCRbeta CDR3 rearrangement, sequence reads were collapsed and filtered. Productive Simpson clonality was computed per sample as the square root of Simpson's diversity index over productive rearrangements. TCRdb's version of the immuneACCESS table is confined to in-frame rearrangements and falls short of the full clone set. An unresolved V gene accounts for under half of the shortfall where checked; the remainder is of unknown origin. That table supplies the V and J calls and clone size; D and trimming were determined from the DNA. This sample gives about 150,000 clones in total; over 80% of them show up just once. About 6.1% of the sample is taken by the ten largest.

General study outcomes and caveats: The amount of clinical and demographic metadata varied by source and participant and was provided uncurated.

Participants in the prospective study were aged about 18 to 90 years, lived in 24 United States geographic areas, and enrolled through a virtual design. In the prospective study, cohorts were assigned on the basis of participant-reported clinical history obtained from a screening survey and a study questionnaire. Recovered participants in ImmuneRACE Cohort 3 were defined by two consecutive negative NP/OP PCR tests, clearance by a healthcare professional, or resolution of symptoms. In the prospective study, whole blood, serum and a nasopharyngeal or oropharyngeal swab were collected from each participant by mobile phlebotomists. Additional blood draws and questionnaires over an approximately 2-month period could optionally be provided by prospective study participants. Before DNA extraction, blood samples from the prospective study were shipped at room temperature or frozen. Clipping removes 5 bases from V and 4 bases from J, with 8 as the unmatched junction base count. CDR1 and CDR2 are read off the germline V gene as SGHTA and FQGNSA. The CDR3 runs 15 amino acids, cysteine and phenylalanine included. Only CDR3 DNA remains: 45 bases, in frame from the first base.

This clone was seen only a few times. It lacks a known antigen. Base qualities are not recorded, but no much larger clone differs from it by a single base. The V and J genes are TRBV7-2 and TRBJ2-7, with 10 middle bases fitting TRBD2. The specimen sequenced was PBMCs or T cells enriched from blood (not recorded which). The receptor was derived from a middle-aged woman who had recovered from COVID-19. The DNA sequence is TGTGCCAGCAGCCCAATAGCGGGGGGTGAGTACGAGCAGTACTTC. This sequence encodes CASSPIAGGEYEQYF.